The 2 T cell receptor beta chains presented below share a single source sample, sequenced in a study of regulatory dendritic cells for organ transplantation. Sequencing used immunoSEQ multiplex PCR; TCRdb keeps in-frame clones, though not all of them. This sample has 8,000 or so clones, with about two thirds found just once. Sorted T cells were CFSE-labeled and cultured 4 to 5 days with allogeneic regulatory or mature dendritic cells at 1:10. These receptors have no known antigen. The sample consisted of memory CD4+ T cells from blood cultured with dendritic cells. Subset noted: CD45RO+ memory T cells. All receptors derive from a human donor in good health.

The V and J genes are TRBV11-3 and TRBJ2-2, with D unresolved. CDR3 size: 15 residues. V was trimmed by 6 bases and J by 1 base, leaving 12 bases between them. CDR1 and CDR2 (germline): SGHNT, YENEEA. Here the CDR3 DNA reads TGTGCCAGCAGTTCCGAAACCAGGAACACCGGGGAGCTGTTTTTT. Protein: CASSSETRNTGELFF.

The rearrangement links TRBV10-3 to TRBJ1-2, with D unresolved. This CDR3 comprises 13 residues. Trimming took 0 bases from V and 7 from J, leaving 9 bases between them. CDR1 is ENHRY, CDR2 SYGVKD, per germline. The CDR3 DNA is TGTGCCATCAGTGAGTCGAATGGCCTTGGCTACACCTTC. Its translation: CAISESNGLGYTF.